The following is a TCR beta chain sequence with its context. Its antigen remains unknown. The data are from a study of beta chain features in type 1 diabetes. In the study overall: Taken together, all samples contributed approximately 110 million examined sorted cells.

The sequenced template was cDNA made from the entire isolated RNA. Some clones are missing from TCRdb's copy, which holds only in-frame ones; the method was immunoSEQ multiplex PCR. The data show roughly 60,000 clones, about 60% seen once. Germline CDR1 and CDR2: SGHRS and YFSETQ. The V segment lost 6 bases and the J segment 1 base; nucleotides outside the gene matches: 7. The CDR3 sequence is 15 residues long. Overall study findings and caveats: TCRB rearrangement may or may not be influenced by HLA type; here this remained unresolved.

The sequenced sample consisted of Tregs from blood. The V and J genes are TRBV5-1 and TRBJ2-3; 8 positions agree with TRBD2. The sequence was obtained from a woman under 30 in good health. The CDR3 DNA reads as TGCGCCAGCAACTCCGGGGGGGCCGGCACAGATACGCAGTATTTT. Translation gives CASNSGGAGTDTQYF.